The following is a T cell receptor (beta chain) sequence with its context. The entry originates in a study of OX40 agonist ivuxolimab in advanced cancers. The wider study: Patients received intravenous ivuxolimab every 2 weeks at 0.01 to 10 mg/kg.

Germline assignment: CDR1 SGHRS and CDR2 YFSETQ. With 5 bases clipped from V and 5 bases from J, the junction kept 10 bases outside the gene matches. The CDR3 contains 16 residues. Systemic immunosuppression or autoimmune disease history was grounds to exclude patients. Produced via immunoSEQ multiplex PCR; TCRdb's table is partial and in-frame only. The table records fewer than 85,000 clones, roughly 80% of them present only once. V and J are TRBV5-1 and TRBJ1-6, with 7 bases aligning to TRBD1. The clonotype originates from an adult with an advanced solid tumor such as melanoma, head and neck, liver or kidney cancer. Here the sequenced sample was CD4+ or CD8+ T cells sorted from blood, taken in a trial of the OX40 agonist ivuxolimab. The CDR3 loop is CASRDTNRGNNSPLHF. The CDR3 region has the DNA TGCGCCAGCAGGGATACTAACAGGGGAAATAATTCACCCCTCCACTTT.